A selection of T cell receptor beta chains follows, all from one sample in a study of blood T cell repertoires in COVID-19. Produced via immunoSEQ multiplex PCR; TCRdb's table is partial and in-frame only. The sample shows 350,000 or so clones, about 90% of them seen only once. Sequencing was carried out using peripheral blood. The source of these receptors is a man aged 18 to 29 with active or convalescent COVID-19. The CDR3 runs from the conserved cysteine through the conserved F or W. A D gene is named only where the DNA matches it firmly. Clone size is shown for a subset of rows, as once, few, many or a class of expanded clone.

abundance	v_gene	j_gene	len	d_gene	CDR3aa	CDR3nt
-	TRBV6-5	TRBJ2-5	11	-	CASRLRETQYF	TGTGCCAGCAGATTACGGGAGACCCAGTACTTC
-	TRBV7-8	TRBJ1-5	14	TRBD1	CASSPDRGDQPQHF	TGTGCCAGCAGCCCAGACAGGGGAGATCAGCCCCAGCATTTT
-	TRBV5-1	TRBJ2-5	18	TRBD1	CASSLGVTGGPVQETQYF	TGCGCCAGCAGCTTGGGGGTGACAGGGGGACCAGTCCAAGAGACCCAGTACTTC
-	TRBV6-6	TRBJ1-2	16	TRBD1	CASSYPGTGGSYGYTF	TGTGCCAGCAGTTACCCCGGGACAGGGGGGAGTTATGGCTACACCTTC
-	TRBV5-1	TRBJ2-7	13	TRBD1	CASSLGGQYEQYF	TGCGCCAGCAGCTTGGGGGGACAGTACGAGCAGTACTTC
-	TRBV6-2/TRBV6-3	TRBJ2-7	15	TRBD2	CASSTRGGSSYEQYF	TGTGCCAGCAGTACCCGGGGGGGGAGCTCCTACGAGCAGTACTTC
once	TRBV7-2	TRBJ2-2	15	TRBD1	CASSPGQGWTGELFF	TGTGCCAGCAGCCCAGGACAGGGGTGGACCGGGGAGCTGTTTTTT
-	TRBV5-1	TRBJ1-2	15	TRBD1	CASSSGGTGTYGYTF	TGCGCCAGCAGCTCCGGCGGGACAGGGACGTACGGCTACACCTTC
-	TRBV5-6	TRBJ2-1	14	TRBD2	CASSSGSSYNEQFF	TGTGCCAGCAGTAGCGGGTCGTCATACAATGAGCAGTTCTTC
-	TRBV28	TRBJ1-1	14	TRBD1	CASRGDSINTEAFF	TGTGCCAGCAGGGGGGACAGTATTAACACTGAAGCTTTCTTT
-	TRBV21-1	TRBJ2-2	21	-	CASSITGYRASGRVNTGELFF	TGTGCCAGCAGCATTACAGGGTACCGGGCTAGCGGGAGGGTTAACACCGGGGAGCTGTTTTTT
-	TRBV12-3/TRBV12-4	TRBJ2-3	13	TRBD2	CASRPRGFDTQYF	TGTGCCAGCAGGCCGCGGGGGTTTGATACGCAGTATTTT
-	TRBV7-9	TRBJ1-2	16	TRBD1	CASSSQGAPANYGYTF	TGTGCCAGCAGCTCACAGGGGGCGCCGGCTAACTATGGCTACACCTTC
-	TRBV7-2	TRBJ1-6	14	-	CASSSQGRVSPLHF	TGTGCCAGCAGCTCTCAGGGTAGGGTTTCACCCCTCCACTTT
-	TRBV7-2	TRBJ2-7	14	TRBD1	CASSLGQGWYEQYF	TGTGCCAGCAGCTTGGGACAGGGATGGTACGAGCAGTACTTC
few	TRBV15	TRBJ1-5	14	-	CATSWGHGVQPQHF	TGTGCCACCAGCTGGGGGCATGGCGTTCAGCCCCAGCATTTT
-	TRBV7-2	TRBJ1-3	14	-	CASSLARSGNTIYF	TGTGCCAGCAGCTTAGCGCGCTCTGGAAACACCATATATTTT
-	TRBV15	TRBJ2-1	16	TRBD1	CATSRDGTGSYNEQFF	TGTGCCACCAGCAGAGATGGGACAGGGTCCTACAATGAGCAGTTCTTC
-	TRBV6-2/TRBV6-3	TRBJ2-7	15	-	CASSPDRPRGDEQYF	TGTGCCAGCAGTCCAGACAGGCCCCGAGGTGACGAGCAGTACTTC
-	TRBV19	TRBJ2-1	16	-	CASSTPPGRPYNEQFF	TGTGCCAGTAGTACCCCCCCAGGGAGGCCCTACAATGAGCAGTTCTTC
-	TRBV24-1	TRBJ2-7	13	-	CATSEGAAYEQYF	TGTGCCACCAGTGAGGGGGCAGCCTACGAGCAGTACTTC
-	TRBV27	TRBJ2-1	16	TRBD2	CASSKYSGTKDNEQFF	TGTGCCAGCAGTAAGTACTCCGGGACTAAAGACAATGAGCAGTTCTTC
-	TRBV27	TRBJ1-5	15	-	CASSPLGLSNQPQHF	TGTGCCAGCAGTCCTCTTGGGCTTAGCAATCAGCCCCAGCATTTT
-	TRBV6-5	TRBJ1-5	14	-	CASSFGGYNQPQHF	TGTGCCAGCTCTTTCGGGGGTTACAATCAGCCCCAGCATTTT
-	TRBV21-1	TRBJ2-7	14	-	CASSKVGGLYEQYF	TGTGCCAGCAGCAAAGTGGGGGGATTGTACGAGCAGTACTTC
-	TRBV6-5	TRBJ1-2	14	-	CASSYSITVYGYTF	TGTGCCAGCAGTTACTCGATAACGGTATACGGCTACACCTTC
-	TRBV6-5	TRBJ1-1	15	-	CASSYQRQMNTEAFF	TGTGCCAGCAGTTACCAGCGACAGATGAACACTGAAGCTTTCTTT
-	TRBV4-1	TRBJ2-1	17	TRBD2	CASSQAGGSPSYNEQFF	TGCGCCAGCAGCCAAGCGGGCGGGAGTCCCTCCTACAATGAGCAGTTCTTC
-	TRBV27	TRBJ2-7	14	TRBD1	CASTISGGGYEQYF	TGTGCCAGCACTATATCAGGGGGCGGGTACGAGCAGTACTTC
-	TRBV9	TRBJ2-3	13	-	CASSDAEADTQYF	TGTGCCAGCAGCGACGCGGAGGCGGATACGCAGTATTTT
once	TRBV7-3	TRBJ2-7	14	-	CASSSGHSSYEQYF	TGTGCCAGCAGCTCGGGACATAGCTCCTACGAGCAGTACTTC
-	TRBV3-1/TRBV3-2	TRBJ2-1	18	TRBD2	CASSQEWASGALYNEQFF	TGTGCCAGCAGCCAAGAGTGGGCTAGCGGGGCCCTCTACAATGAGCAGTTCTTC
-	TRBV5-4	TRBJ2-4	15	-	CASSLDPGAKNIQYF	TGTGCCAGCAGCTTGGATCCAGGAGCCAAAAACATTCAGTACTTC
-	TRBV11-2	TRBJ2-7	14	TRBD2	CASSLGTSGYEQYF	TGTGCCAGCAGCTTAGGGACTAGCGGCTACGAGCAGTACTTC
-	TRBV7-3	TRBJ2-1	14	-	CASSPDRPYNEQFF	TGTGCCAGCAGCCCGGACAGACCCTACAATGAGCAGTTCTTC
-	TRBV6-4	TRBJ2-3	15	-	CASSRTGLPTDTQYF	TGTGCCAGCAGTCGGACGGGACTCCCCACAGATACGCAGTATTTT
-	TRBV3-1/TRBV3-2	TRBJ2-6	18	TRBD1	CASSQRTGGSTGANVLTF	TGTGCCAGCAGCCAGAGGACAGGAGGAAGTACTGGGGCCAACGTCCTGACTTTC
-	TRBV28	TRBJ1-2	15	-	CASSPRTPLLYGYTF	TGTGCCAGCAGTCCAAGGACACCCCTACTCTATGGCTACACCTTC
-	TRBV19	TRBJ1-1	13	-	CASSPFGRGEAFF	TGTGCCAGTAGCCCATTTGGGCGGGGTGAAGCTTTCTTT
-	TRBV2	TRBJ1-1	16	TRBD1	CASLTGGFTMNTEAFF	TGTGCCAGCCTTACAGGGGGATTCACGATGAACACTGAAGCTTTCTTT
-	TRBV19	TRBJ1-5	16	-	CATTSGGPVGNQPQHF	TGTGCCACAACCTCAGGAGGGCCCGTTGGCAATCAGCCCCAGCATTTT
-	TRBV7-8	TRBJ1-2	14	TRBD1	CASSLRTGGYGYTF	TGTGCCAGCAGCTTAAGGACAGGGGGCTATGGCTACACCTTC
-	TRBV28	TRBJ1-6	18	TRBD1	CASSLFLGQGGSGSPLHF	TGTGCCAGCAGTTTATTCCTTGGACAGGGAGGGTCGGGCTCACCCCTCCACTTT
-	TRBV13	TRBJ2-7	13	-	CASSLRSLYEQYF	TGTGCCAGCAGCTTGCGGTCCCTCTACGAGCAGTACTTC
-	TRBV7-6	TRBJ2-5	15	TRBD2	CASTQYSGGPKTQYF	TGTGCCAGCACCCAGTATTCGGGAGGGCCAAAGACCCAGTACTTC
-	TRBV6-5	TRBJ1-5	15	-	CASGPRYGSNQPQHF	TGTGCCAGCGGGCCCCGTTACGGTAGCAATCAGCCCCAGCATTTT
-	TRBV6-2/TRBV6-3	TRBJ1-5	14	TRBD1	CASSYSGQDQPQHF	TGTGCCAGCAGTTACTCGGGACAGGACCAGCCCCAGCATTTT
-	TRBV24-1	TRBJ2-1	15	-	CATSDFGRGGNEQFF	TGTGCCACCAGTGATTTCGGTAGGGGAGGCAATGAGCAGTTCTTC
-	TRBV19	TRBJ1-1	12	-	CASTPGRTEAFF	TGTGCCAGTACCCCGGGTAGAACTGAAGCTTTCTTT
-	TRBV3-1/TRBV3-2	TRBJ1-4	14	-	CASSNRASGEKLFF	TGTGCCAGCAGCAACAGGGCTTCCGGGGAAAAACTGTTTTTT
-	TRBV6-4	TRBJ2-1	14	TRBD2	CANASGEAYNEQFF	TGTGCCAACGCTAGCGGGGAGGCTTACAATGAGCAGTTCTTC
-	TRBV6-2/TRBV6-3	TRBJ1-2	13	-	CASSYVTDGGYTF	TGTGCCAGCAGTTACGTGACTGACGGTGGCTACACCTTC
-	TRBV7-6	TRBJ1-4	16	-	CASSLEPGGTNEKLFF	TGTGCCAGCAGCTTAGAACCGGGGGGTACTAATGAAAAACTGTTTTTT
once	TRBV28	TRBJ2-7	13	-	CASSLKARVEQYF	TGTGCCAGCAGTTTAAAAGCCCGGGTCGAGCAGTACTTC
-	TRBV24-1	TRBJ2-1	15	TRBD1	CATSELGQGYNEQFF	TGTGCCACCAGTGAACTGGGACAGGGCTACAATGAGCAGTTCTTC